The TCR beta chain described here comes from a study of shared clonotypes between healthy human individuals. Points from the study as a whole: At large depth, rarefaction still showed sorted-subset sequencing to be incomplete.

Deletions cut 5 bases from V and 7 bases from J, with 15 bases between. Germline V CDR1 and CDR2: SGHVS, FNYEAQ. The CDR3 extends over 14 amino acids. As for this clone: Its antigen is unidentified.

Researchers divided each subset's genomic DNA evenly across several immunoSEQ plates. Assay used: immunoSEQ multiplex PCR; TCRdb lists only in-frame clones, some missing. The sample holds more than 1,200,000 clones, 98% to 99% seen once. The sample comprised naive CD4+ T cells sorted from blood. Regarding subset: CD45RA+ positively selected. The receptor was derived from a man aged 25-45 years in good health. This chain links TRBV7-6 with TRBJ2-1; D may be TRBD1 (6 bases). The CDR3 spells CASSNTGHWNEQFF. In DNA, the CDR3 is TGTGCCAGCAGCAACACGGGACATTGGAATGAGCAGTTCTTC.